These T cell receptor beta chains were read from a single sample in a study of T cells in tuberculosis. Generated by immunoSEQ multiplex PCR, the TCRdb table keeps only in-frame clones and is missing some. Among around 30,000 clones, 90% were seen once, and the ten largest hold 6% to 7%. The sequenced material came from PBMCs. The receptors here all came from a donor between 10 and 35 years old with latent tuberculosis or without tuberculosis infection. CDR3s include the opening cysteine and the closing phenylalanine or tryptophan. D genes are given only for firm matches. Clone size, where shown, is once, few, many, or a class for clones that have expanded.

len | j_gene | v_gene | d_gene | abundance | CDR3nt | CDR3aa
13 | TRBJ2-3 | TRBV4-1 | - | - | TGCGCCAGCAGCCAAGGCGGTTCTGATACGCAGTATTTT | CASSQGGSDTQYF
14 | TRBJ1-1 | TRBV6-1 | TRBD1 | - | TGTGCCAGCAACTGGGACAGACTGAACACTGAAGCTTTCTTT | CASNWDRLNTEAFF
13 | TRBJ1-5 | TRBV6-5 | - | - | TGTGCCAGCAGTTACACAGGGCAAGAGCCCCAGCATTTT | CASSYTGQEPQHF
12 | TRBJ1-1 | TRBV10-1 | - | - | TGCGCCAGCAGTGCGGGTGGGACTGAAGCTTTCTTT | CASSAGGTEAFF
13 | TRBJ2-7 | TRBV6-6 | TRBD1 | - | TGTGCCAGCAGGGTGGACAGGGGCTCCGAGCAGTACTTC | CASRVDRGSEQYF
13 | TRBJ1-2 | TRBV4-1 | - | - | TGCGCCAGCAGCCAAGACAGGGGCCATGGCTACACCTTC | CASSQDRGHGYTF
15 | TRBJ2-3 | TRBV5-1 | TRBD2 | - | TGCGCCAGCAAGGAGCGGGGGGATCTCACAGATACGCAGTATTTT | CASKERGDLTDTQYF
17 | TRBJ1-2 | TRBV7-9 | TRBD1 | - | TGTGCCAGCAGCTTAGCCCGAGGACAGGCTTCCTTCTATGGCTACACCTTC | CASSLARGQASFYGYTF
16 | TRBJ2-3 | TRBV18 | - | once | TGTGCCAGCTCAGACGACAGGCGGACTAGCACAGATACGCAGTATTTT | CASSDDRRTSTDTQYF
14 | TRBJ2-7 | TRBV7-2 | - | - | TGTGCCAGCAGCTTGGGGACATCCCCCTACGAGCAGTACTTC | CASSLGTSPYEQYF
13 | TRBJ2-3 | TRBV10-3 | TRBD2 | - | TGTGCCATCTTAGCGGGGGGCACAGATACGCAGTATTTT | CAILAGGTDTQYF
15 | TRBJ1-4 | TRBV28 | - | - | TGTGCCAGCAGTTTACGGCAGGGGAGTAGCGAAAAACTGTTTTTT | CASSLRQGSSEKLFF
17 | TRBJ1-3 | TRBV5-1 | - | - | TGCGCCAGCAGCGGACCCCGACAGGACCCCTCTGGAAACACCATATATTTT | CASSGPRQDPSGNTIYF
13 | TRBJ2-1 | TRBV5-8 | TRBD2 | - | TGTGCCAGCAGCTTGATAGCGGGGGGGCCCCAGGTCTTC | CASSLIAGGPQVF
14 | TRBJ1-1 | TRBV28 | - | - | TGTGCCAGCAGGGGCCGGGAGCTCGGTGGGGAAGCTTTCTTT | CASRGRELGGEAFF
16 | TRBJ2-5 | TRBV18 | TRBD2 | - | TGTGCCAGCTCACCCGGAAAGCGGGGGCTAAAAGAGACCCAGTACTTC | CASSPGKRGLKETQYF
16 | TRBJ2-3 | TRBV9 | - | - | TGTGCCAGCAGCGTAGAGACGGGGGGCAGCACAGATACGCAGTATTTT | CASSVETGGSTDTQYF
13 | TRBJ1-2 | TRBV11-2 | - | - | TGTGCCAGCAGCGGAGGATTAATAAATGGCTACACCTTC | CASSGGLINGYTF
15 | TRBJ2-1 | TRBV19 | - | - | TGTGCCAGTAGCCCCTCGTCGTTGCGGGCCCCCAGCCAGTTCTTC | CASSPSSLRAPSQFF
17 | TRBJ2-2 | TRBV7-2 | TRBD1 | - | TGTGCCAGCAGCTTAGACGTCGGGACAGCTATTACCGGGGAGCTGTTTTTT | CASSLDVGTAITGELFF
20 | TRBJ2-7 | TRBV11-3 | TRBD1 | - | TGTGCCAGCAGCTTAGACCGGGACAGGGGGCGCATGAATGTTTTCTACGAGCAGTACTTC | CASSLDRDRGRMNVFYEQYF
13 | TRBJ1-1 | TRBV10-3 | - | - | TGTGCCATCAGTGAGTCAGGGGAAGGTGAAGCTTTCTTT | CAISESGEGEAFF
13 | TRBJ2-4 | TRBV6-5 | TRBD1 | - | TGTGCCAGCAGCACGGGACAGGGGAACATTCAGTACTTC | CASSTGQGNIQYF
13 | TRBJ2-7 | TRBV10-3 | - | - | TGTGCCATCAGTGAGTCGCAGGGCCACGAGCAGTACTTC | CAISESQGHEQYF
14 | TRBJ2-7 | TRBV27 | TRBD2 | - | TGTGCCAGCAGCCACCGGGGGGGGGCGGTCGAGCAGTACTTC | CASSHRGGAVEQYF
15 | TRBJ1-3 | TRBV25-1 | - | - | TGTGCCAGCAGTACGGGTACCGACTCTGGAAACACCATATATTTT | CASSTGTDSGNTIYF
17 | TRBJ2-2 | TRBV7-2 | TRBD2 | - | TGTGCCAGCAGCTTGGCAAACCTAGCGGGGGCGGGCGGGGAGCTGTTTTTT | CASSLANLAGAGGELFF
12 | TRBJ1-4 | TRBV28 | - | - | TGTGCCAGCTCCTCAACGGTCGAAAAACTGTTTTTT | CASSSTVEKLFF
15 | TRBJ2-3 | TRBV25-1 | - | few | TGTGCCAGCAGTGAAACAGGGGGGGCCACAGATACGCAGTATTTT | CASSETGGATDTQYF
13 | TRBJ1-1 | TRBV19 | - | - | TGTGCCAGTAGTGAGGGGGAAGGCACTGAAGCTTTCTTT | CASSEGEGTEAFF
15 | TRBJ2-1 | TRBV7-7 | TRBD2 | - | TGTGCCAGCAGCGGGGGACTACGAAACTACAATGAGCAGTTCTTC | CASSGGLRNYNEQFF
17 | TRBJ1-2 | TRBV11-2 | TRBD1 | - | TGTGCCAGCAGCTTAAACAGGGGTAGACTTCGGGACTATGGCTACACCTTC | CASSLNRGRLRDYGYTF
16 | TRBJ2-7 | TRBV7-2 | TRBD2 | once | TGTGCCAGCAGCCAGGGACTAGCGGGATTCTCCTACGAGCAGTACTTC | CASSQGLAGFSYEQYF
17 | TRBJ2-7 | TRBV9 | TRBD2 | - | TGTGCCAGCAGCGTTGCACCGATGGGACTATCCAGCTACGAGCAGTACTTC | CASSVAPMGLSSYEQYF
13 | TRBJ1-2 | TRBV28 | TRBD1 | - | TGTGCCAGCAGGGGGACAGGGTCCTATGGCTACACCTTC | CASRGTGSYGYTF
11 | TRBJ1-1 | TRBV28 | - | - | TGTGCCAGCAGCCGGAACACTGAAGCTTTCTTT | CASSRNTEAFF
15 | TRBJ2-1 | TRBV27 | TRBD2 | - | TGTGCCAGCATTTCACTAGCGGGGGCAAACAATGAGCAGTTCTTC | CASISLAGANNEQFF
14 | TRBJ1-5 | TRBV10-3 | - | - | TGTGCCATCAGTGAGGGCAGGGAGGTTCAGCCCCAGCATTTT | CAISEGREVQPQHF
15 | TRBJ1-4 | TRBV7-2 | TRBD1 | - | TGTGCCAGCAGCACTCGGACAGGGCTCTCCGAAAAACTGTTTTTT | CASSTRTGLSEKLFF
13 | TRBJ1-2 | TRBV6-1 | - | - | TGTGCCAGCAGAGAGGGGGAGTGGAATGGCTACACCTTC | CASREGEWNGYTF
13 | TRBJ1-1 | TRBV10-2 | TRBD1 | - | TGCGCCAGCAGTGAGGACAGGGACACTGAAGCTTTCTTT | CASSEDRDTEAFF
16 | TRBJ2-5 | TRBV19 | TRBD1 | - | TGTGCCAGTAGTACCTACAGGGGGTTTATTCTTGAGACCCAGTACTTC | CASSTYRGFILETQYF
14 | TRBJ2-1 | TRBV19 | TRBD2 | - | TGTGCCAGCCGACTAGCGGGGGGTACCTATGAGCAGTTCTTC | CASRLAGGTYEQFF
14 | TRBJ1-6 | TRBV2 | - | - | TGTGCCAGCAGTGAACGGGGAAGTGGTTCACCCCTCCACTTT | CASSERGSGSPLHF
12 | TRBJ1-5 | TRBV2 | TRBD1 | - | TGTGCCAGTTCCAGGGGGAATCAGCCCCAGCATTTT | CASSRGNQPQHF